This is a list of T cell receptor beta chains from one sample in a study of T cells in Graves' hyperthyroidism and ophthalmopathy. MiXCR was run by TCRdb on the multiplex PCR reads, yielding one entry per CDR3 protein. The sample gives about 360,000 distinct CDR3 sequences, roughly 13% of which show up once; 9.2% is in the top ten. Specimen: blood. The receptors stem from a young woman with Graves' hyperthyroidism. Both conserved end residues are part of each CDR3. The D gene is left open where the match is weak. A row's size may be missing; if present it is once, few, many or a size class.

TRBV12-5	TRBJ1-1	many	-	TGTGCTAGTGGTTTGGTGTCAGGGGAATTCGTTACTGAAGCTTTCTTT	CASGLVSGEFVTEAFF
TRBV20-1	TRBJ1-1	many	-	TGCAGTGCTGGGGGCATCAGCAACACTGAAGCTTTCTTT	CSAGGISNTEAFF
TRBV28	TRBJ2-7	many	-	TGTGCCAGCAGTTTCCTGCAGGGTAGTAGTGACGAGCAGTACTTC	CASSFLQGSSDEQYF
TRBV12-3/TRBV12-4	TRBJ2-3	many	-	TGTGCCAGCAGCCAGGGGGATACGCAGTATTTT	CASSQGDTQYF
TRBV2	TRBJ2-2	-	-	TGTGCCAGCAGCGGGTCGCGGGCCCTGAACACCGGGGAGCTGTTTTTT	CASSGSRALNTGELFF
TRBV6-1	TRBJ1-4	-	TRBD1	TGTGCCAGCAGTACCCGGGACAGGGGGGATGAAAAACTGTTTTTT	CASSTRDRGDEKLFF
TRBV7-9	TRBJ2-7	many	-	TGTGCCAGCAGCTTAGCTAGAACAGCCACCGACTACGAGCAGTACTTC	CASSLARTATDYEQYF
TRBV6-1	TRBJ1-1	many	-	TGTGCCAGCAGTGACCCCCTTAGAGGTGAAGCTTTCTTT	CASSDPLRGEAFF
TRBV5-1	TRBJ1-6	many	-	TGCGCCAGCAGCAAGTTCGAGGGGAGTAATTCACCCCTCCACTTT	CASSKFEGSNSPLHF
TRBV2	TRBJ1-2	many	-	TGTGCCAGCAGCCTTCGGGAGGGGTCTCCCGCTAACTATGGCTACACCTTC	CASSLREGSPANYGYTF
TRBV2	TRBJ2-7	many	TRBD1	TGTGCCACCCTAGGACAGGGGGAAAACGAGCAGTACTTC	CATLGQGENEQYF
TRBV9	TRBJ2-2	-	-	TGTGCCAGCAGCGTAGGAGGACTTTTGAACACCGGGGAGCTGTTTTTT	CASSVGGLLNTGELFF
TRBV12-3/TRBV12-4	TRBJ2-5	many	-	TGTGCCAGCAGTTTAGGGGGGATGGCGGGAGAGACCCAGTACTTC	CASSLGGMAGETQYF
TRBV6-2/TRBV6-3	TRBJ1-1	many	-	TGTGCCAGCAATCCAGCGGGGGGGCCGAACACTGAAGCTTTCTTT	CASNPAGGPNTEAFF
TRBV28	TRBJ2-7	-	TRBD2	TGTGCCAGCAGTTCCGGACTAGCGGGAGGGGGGATGTACGAGCAGTACTTC	CASSSGLAGGGMYEQYF
TRBV18	TRBJ2-1	-	-	TGTGCCAGCTCACCAACGGGGGGCCTATACAATGAGCAGTTCTTC	CASSPTGGLYNEQFF
TRBV7-2	TRBJ2-6	once	-	TGTGCCAGCAGCTTAGCGGGCCGCTCTGGGGCCAACGTCCTGACTTTC	CASSLAGRSGANVLTF
TRBV6-1	TRBJ1-2	many	-	TGTGCCAGCAGTGACAGGTACTATGGCTACACCTTC	CASSDRYYGYTF
TRBV12-3/TRBV12-4	TRBJ2-2	many	TRBD2	TGTGCCAGCATCCAACTAGCGGGGTCTACCGGGGAGCTGTTTTTT	CASIQLAGSTGELFF
TRBV27	TRBJ2-1	many	TRBD2	TGTGCCAGCAGTTTAAAAGCGGGGTTTTACAATGAGCAGTTCTTC	CASSLKAGFYNEQFF
TRBV28	TRBJ2-5	many	TRBD2	TGTGCCAGCAGTTTATGGGGAGGGTCGGAGACCCAGTACTTC	CASSLWGGSETQYF
TRBV4-3	TRBJ1-1	once	-	TGCGCCAGCAGCGCAGGAACAGGGAGGATAGCCACTGAAGCTTTCTTT	CASSAGTGRIATEAFF
TRBV6-1	TRBJ1-1	many	-	TGTGCCAGCAGGACTACCTCGAACACTGAAGCTTTCTTT	CASRTTSNTEAFF
TRBV20-1	TRBJ2-5	many	-	TGCAGTGCAACCGCCGGGACTGGAGAAGAGACCCAGTACTTC	CSATAGTGEETQYF
TRBV27	TRBJ1-1	few	-	TGTGCCAGCAGTTTATTCCCTGGGGGTGAAGCTTTCTTT	CASSLFPGGEAFF
TRBV7-2	TRBJ2-7	many	-	TGTGCCAGCAGCTTAGCCCAGGGGGGCTCCTACGAGCAGTACTTC	CASSLAQGGSYEQYF
TRBV5-1	TRBJ1-3	few	-	TGCGCCAGCAGCCAATCCCGGGACACCTTCTCTGGAAACACCATATATTTT	CASSQSRDTFSGNTIYF
TRBV7-2	TRBJ2-1	many	TRBD1	TGTGCCAGCAGCTCGGGACAGGGGACCTACAATGAGCAGTTCTTC	CASSSGQGTYNEQFF
TRBV28	TRBJ1-5	-	TRBD1	TGTGCCAGCAGATCAGGGACAGGGAACGGCAATCAGCCCCAGCATTTT	CASRSGTGNGNQPQHF
TRBV28	TRBJ2-1	many	TRBD1	TGTGCCAGCAGCCCCCGGGGACAGGGGTACAATGAGCAGTTCTTC	CASSPRGQGYNEQFF
TRBV12-3/TRBV12-4	TRBJ1-6	many	-	TGTGCCAGCAGTCCTCGTCAGGCTGGGTCCCTCCACTTT	CASSPRQAGSLHF
TRBV19	TRBJ1-2	-	TRBD1	TGTGCCACTATGGACAGGAGAAACTATGGCTACACCTTC	CATMDRRNYGYTF
TRBV27	TRBJ1-5	many	-	TGTGCCAGCAGTTTATCGAACGGACAAAATCAGCCCCAGCATTTT	CASSLSNGQNQPQHF
TRBV24-1	TRBJ2-5	many	TRBD1	TGTGCCACCAGTGATTCTCCCCGACAGGGAAAAGAGACCCAGTACTTC	CATSDSPRQGKETQYF
TRBV6-1	TRBJ2-3	many	TRBD2	TGTGCCAGCAGTTATTCGGGACTAGCGGGGGAATGGAATACGCAGTATTTT	CASSYSGLAGEWNTQYF
TRBV4-1	TRBJ2-7	few	TRBD2	TGCGCCAGCAGGCTGCGTGCCGGACTAGCGGGGGGTAATGGTCCCTACGAGCAGTACTTC	CASRLRAGLAGGNGPYEQYF
TRBV10-3	TRBJ1-1	many	TRBD1	TGTGCCGTCACCGACAGGGAAGAGGTCACTGAAGCTTTCTTT	CAVTDREEVTEAFF
TRBV4-3	TRBJ1-1	-	-	TGCGCCAGCAGCCAAGATGGAATTGGGGGGAGAGCTTTCTTT	CASSQDGIGGRAFF
TRBV6-1	TRBJ2-5	many	-	TGTGCCAGCAGTGAAGCGCTTATTGGCGGGGCGGACGAGACCCAGTACTTC	CASSEALIGGADETQYF
TRBV20-1	TRBJ2-1	-	-	TGCAGTGCCGGGCAGGGAGGTAATGAGCAGTTCTTC	CSAGQGGNEQFF
TRBV7-2	TRBJ2-1	many	-	TGTGCCAGCAGCTTAGAAGGGACAAATTTCAATGAGCAGTTCTTC	CASSLEGTNFNEQFF
TRBV5-4	TRBJ2-5	few	-	TGTGCCAGCAGCCCCGCCCACAAGCAGGGGACCCAGTACTTC	CASSPAHKQGTQYF